This paragraph reports one TCR beta chain. Produced via immunoSEQ multiplex PCR; TCRdb's table is partial and in-frame only. The data contain approximately 260,000 clones, 83% of them singletons. This sample was taken from a study of blood T cell repertoires in COVID-19. This CDR3 is 15 amino acids long. Germline CDR1 MNHNY, CDR2 SVGAGI (reference sequence). V was cut by 2 bases and J by 0 bases, with 10 bases left in between. Sequences were obtained from peripheral blood. This sequence originates from a man aged 55-75 years who had recovered from COVID-19. The chain couples TRBV6-6 to TRBJ1-1, with D possibly matching TRBD1 (5 bases). The CDR3 nucleotides read TGTGCCAGCAGTTACGGCGGCAGGGTGAACACTGAAGCTTTCTTT. Protein product: CASSYGGRVNTEAFF.